One and the same sample provided the 3 T cell receptor beta chains below, sequenced in a study of identical twins. TCRdb analysed the 5' RACE reads with MiXCR anew, one entry per CDR3 protein. This sample has 1,800,000 or so distinct CDR3 sequences, with about 32% found just once. The sequenced material came from cord blood. These receptors all come from a newborn girl in good health.

The V and J genes are TRBV12-3 or TRBV12-4 and TRBJ2-4; 10 bases line up with TRBD1. Unmatched junction bases numbered 5, after V lost 6 bases and J lost 9 bases. The CDR3 consists of 13 residues. The CDR3: CASRGTGVGIQYF. The CDR3 coding sequence is TGTGCCAGCAGGGGGACAGGGGTGGGCATTCAGTACTTC.

This clonotype was seen a handful of times. The chain recombines TRBV20-1 with TRBJ2-3; unclear D gene. Trimming cost V 1 base and J 2 bases, with 13 bases left between them. CDR3 length equals 15 residues. CDR1 is DFQATT and CDR2 is SNEGSKA in the germline V gene (reference sequence). In DNA, the CDR3 is TGCAGTGCTAGAGGCATCGATCGCTCCACAGATACGCAGTATTTT. Translation: CSARGIDRSTDTQYF.

The chain has TRBV4-1 and TRBJ1-2, with D possibly TRBD1 on 5 matching bases. V lost 4 bases and J 3 bases, leaving 9 bases between the germline ends. Germline V gives CDR1 MGHRA, CDR2 YSYEKL. The CDR3 covers 13 residues. The CDR3 loop reads CASSREGHYGYTF. Written as DNA, the CDR3 is TGCGCCAGCAGCCGGGAGGGACACTATGGCTACACCTTC.